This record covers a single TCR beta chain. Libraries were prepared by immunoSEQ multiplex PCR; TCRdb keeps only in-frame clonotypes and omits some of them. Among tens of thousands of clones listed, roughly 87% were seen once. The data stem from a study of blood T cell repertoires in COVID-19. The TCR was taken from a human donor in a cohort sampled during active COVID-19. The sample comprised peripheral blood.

This CDR3 is CASSLAWGSNQETQYF. The CDR3 DNA reads as TGTGCCAGCAGCTTAGCGTGGGGCAGCAACCAAGAGACCCAGTACTTC. This chain uses TRBV7-9 with TRBJ2-5; the D gene is possibly TRBD1 (5 bases). Looked up from germline, CDR1 is SEHNR and CDR2 is FQNEAQ (reference sequence). The CDR3 length is 16 residues. V was trimmed by 0 bases and J by 0 bases, leaving 11 bases between them.